This TCR beta chain emerged from a study of blood T cell repertoires in COVID-19. The wider study: The cDNA or gDNA used as material had been derived from T cells, B-cell-depleted T cells, or PBMCs.

Participants were placed into cohorts based on the clinical history they reported. Here immunoSEQ multiplex PCR was the method, and the copy in TCRdb shows in-frame clones only, minus some. The table lists 140,000 to 150,000 clones, roughly 84% of them singletons. Specimen: PBMCs or T cells enriched from blood (not recorded which). The sequence derives from a woman in her forties or fifties who had been exposed to COVID-19.

In DNA, the CDR3 is TGTGCCAGCAGTCCTCGGGGGAGGTATGGCTACACCTTC. This encodes CASSPRGRYGYTF. The chain employs TRBV6-5 and TRBJ1-2, with D possibly being TRBD1 (5 bases). The CDR3 is 13 amino acids. Trimming took 5 bases from V and 5 from J, leaving 12 bases between them. Germline V gives CDR1 MNHEY, CDR2 SVGAGI.